Described below is a single TCR beta chain sequence and its context. As originally analysed: Reference gene primers were amplified, and this amplification served to estimate nucleated cell counts. Libraries were prepared by immunoSEQ multiplex PCR; TCRdb keeps only in-frame clonotypes and omits some of them. V and J calls plus clone size are reproduced from that table; the DNA served to infer D and trimming. The sample lists hundreds of thousands of clones; approximately 81% were seen once. CDR1 and CDR2 (germline): MNHEY, SVGEGT. The CDR3 has 15 residues. V gave up 6 bases and J gave up 7 bases; unmatched junction bases: 7. This record belongs to a study of blood T cell repertoires in COVID-19. Study summary: COVID-19 samples from acute and convalescent phases originated in the United States, Italy and Spain. T cells, B-cell-depleted T cells, or PBMCs provided the cDNA or gDNA that served as material.

V gene TRBV6-2 or TRBV6-3 combines with J gene TRBJ2-1, with 12 bases identical to TRBD2. Material for sequencing was peripheral blood. The receptor was derived from a woman of 80 years or more with active or convalescent COVID-19. This CDR3 reads CASRPSGGAGNEQFF. In DNA form, the CDR3 reads TGTGCCAGCAGACCTAGCGGGGGGGCCGGTAATGAGCAGTTCTTC.